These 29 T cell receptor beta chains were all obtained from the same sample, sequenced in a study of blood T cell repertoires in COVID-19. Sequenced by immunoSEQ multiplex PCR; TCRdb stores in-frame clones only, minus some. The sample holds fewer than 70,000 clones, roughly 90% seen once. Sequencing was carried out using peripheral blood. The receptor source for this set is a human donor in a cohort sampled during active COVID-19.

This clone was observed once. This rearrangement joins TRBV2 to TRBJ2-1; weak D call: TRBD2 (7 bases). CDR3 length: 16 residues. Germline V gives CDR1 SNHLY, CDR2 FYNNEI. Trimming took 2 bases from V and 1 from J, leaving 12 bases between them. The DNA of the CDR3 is TGTGCCAGCAGTGAAATGGCGGGGGCGTCCTACAATGAGCAGTTCTTC. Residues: CASSEMAGASYNEQFF.

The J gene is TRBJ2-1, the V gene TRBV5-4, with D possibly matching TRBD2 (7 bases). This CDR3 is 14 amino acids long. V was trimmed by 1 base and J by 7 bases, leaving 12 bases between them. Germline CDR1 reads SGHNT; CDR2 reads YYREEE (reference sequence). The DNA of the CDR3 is TGTGCCAGCAGCTTGTCCGGGGGGCGGAATGAGCAGTTCTTC. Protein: CASSLSGGRNEQFF.

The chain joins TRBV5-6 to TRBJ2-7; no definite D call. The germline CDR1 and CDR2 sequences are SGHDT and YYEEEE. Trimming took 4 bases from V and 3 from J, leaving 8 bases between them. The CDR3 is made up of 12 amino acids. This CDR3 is CASSRGFYEQYF. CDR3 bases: TGTGCCAGCAGCCGAGGATTCTACGAGCAGTACTTC.

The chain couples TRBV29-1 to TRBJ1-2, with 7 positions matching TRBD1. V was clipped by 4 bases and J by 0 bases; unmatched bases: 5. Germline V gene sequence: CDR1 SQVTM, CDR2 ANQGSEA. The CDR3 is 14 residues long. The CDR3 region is CSVGGQPPNYGYTF. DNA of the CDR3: TGCAGCGTTGGGGGACAGCCGCCTAACTATGGCTACACCTTC. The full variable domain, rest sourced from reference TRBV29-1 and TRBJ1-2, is SAVISQKPSRDICQRGTSLTIQCQVDSQVTMMFWYRQQPGQSLTLIATANQGSEATYESGFVIDKFPISRPNLTFSTLTVSNMSPEDSSIYLCSVGGQPPNYGYTFGSGTRLTVV.

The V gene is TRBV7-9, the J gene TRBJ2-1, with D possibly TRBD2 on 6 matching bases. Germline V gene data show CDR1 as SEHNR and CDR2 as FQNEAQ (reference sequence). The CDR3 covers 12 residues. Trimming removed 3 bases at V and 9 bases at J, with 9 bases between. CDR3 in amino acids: CASSLGGTEQFF. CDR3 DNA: TGTGCCAGCAGCTTGGGGGGTACTGAGCAGTTCTTC.

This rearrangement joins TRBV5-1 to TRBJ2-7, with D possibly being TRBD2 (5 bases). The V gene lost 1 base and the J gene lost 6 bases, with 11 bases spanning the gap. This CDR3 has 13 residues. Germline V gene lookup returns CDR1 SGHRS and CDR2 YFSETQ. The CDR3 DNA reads TGCGCCAGCAGCTTGATCCTCGGGGTCGAGCAGTACTTC. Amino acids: CASSLILGVEQYF.

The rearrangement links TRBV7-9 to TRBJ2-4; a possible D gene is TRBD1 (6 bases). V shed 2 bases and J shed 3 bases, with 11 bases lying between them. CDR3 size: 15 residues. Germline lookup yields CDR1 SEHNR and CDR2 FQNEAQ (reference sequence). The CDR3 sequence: CASSLQGFNKNIQYF. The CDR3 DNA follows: TGTGCCAGCAGCTTACAGGGGTTTAACAAAAACATTCAGTACTTC.

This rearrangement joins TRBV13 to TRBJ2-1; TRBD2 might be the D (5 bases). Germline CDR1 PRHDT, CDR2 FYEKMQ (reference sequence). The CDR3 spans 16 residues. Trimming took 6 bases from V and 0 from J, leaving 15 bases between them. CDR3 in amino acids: CASSLTSGSSYNEQFF. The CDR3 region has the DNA TGTGCCAGCAGTCTTACATCGGGATCCTCCTACAATGAGCAGTTCTTC.

CDR3 in DNA: TGTGCCAGCAGTTTTGGAGGGGCCTATAATCAGCCCCAGCATTTT. This sequence encodes CASSFGGAYNQPQHF. The J gene is TRBJ1-5, the V gene TRBV28; D is perhaps TRBD1 (5 bases). CDR1 is MDHEN, CDR2 SYDVKM, per germline. V gave up 3 bases and J gave up 4 bases, with 13 bases separating them. The CDR3 consists of 15 residues.

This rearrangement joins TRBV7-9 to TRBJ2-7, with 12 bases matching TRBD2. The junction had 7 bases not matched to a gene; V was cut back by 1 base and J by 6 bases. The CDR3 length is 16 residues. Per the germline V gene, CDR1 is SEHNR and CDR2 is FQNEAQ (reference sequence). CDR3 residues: CASSLVPSGRAFEQYF. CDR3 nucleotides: TGTGCCAGCAGCTTAGTCCCTAGCGGGAGGGCCTTCGAGCAGTACTTC. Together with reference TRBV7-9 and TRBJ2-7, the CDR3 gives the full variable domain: DTGVSQNPRHKITKRGQNVTFRCDPISEHNRLYWYRQTLGQGPEFLTYFQNEAQLEKSRLLSDRFSAERPKGSFSTLEIQRTEQGDSAMYLCASSLVPSGRAFEQYFGPGTRLTVT.

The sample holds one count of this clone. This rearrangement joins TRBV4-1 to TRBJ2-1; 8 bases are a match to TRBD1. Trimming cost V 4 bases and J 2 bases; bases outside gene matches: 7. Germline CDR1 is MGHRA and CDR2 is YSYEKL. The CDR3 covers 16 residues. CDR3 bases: TGCGCCAGCAGCCTCCTAGGACAGGGTACCTACAATGAGCAGTTCTTC. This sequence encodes CASSLLGQGTYNEQFF.

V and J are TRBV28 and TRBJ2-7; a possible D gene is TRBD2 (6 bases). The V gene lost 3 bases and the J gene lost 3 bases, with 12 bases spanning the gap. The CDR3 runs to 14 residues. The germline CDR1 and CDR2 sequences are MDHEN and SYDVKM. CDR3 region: CASSLLARLYEQYF. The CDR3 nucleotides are TGTGCCAGCAGTTTGCTAGCGCGACTCTACGAGCAGTACTTC.

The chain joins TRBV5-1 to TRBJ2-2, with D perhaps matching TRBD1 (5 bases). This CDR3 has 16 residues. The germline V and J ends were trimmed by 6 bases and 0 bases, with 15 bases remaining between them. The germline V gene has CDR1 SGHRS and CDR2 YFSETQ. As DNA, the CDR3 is TGCGCCAGCAACTGGAGACAGACTGCGAACACCGGGGAGCTGTTTTTT. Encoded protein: CASNWRQTANTGELFF. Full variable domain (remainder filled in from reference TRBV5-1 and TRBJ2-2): KAGVTQTPRYLIKTRGQQVTLSCSPISGHRSVSWYQQTPGQGLQFLFEYFSETQRNKGNFPGRFSGRQFSNSRSEMNVSTLELGDSALYLCASNWRQTANTGELFFGEGSRLTVL.

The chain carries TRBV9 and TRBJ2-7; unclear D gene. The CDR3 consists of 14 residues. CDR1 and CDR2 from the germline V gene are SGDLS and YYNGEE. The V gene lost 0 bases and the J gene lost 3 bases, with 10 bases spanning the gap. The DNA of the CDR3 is TGTGCCAGCAGCGTAGCTGACCAGGTCTACGAGCAGTACTTC. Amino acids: CASSVADQVYEQYF.

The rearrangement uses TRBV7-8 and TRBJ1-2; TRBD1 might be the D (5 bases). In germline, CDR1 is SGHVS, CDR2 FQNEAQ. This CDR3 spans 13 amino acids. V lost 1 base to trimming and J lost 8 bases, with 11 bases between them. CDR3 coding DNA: TGTGCCAGCAGCTTAGGGGGCCCAGGGGGCTACACCTTC. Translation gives CASSLGGPGGYTF.

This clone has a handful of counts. The CDR3: CASSYAFLSSYEQYF. CDR3 nucleotide sequence: TGTGCCAGCAGTTACGCATTCCTCAGCTCCTACGAGCAGTACTTC. The rearrangement links TRBV27 to TRBJ2-7; D remains ambiguous. The CDR3 covers 15 residues. CDR1 is MNHEY, CDR2 SMNVEV, per germline (reference sequence). The germline V and J ends were trimmed by 4 bases and 0 bases, with 13 bases remaining between them.

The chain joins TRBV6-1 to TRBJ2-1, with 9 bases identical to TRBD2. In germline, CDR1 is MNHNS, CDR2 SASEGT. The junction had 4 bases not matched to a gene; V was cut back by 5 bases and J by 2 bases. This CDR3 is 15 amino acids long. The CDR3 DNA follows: TGTGCCAGCAGTCCTCAGCGGGGGGCCTACAATGAGCAGTTCTTC. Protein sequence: CASSPQRGAYNEQFF.

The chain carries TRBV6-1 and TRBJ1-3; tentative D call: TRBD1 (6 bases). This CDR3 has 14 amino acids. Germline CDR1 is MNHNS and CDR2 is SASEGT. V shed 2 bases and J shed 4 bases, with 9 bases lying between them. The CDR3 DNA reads TGTGCCAGCAGTGAACAAGGGGGAGGAAACACCATATATTTT. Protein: CASSEQGGGNTIYF.

The CDR3 DNA reads TGCGCCAGCAGCTTCTGCACCGGGGAGCTGTTTTTT. It is translated as CASSFCTGELFF. The chain uses TRBV5-1 and TRBJ2-2, with D unclear. This CDR3 has 12 residues. Trimming removed 2 bases at V and 4 bases at J, with 3 bases between. Germline CDR1 and CDR2: SGHRS and YFSETQ. The whole variable domain, filled in from reference TRBV5-1 and TRBJ2-2, reads KAGVTQTPRYLIKTRGQQVTLSCSPISGHRSVSWYQQTPGQGLQFLFEYFSETQRNKGNFPGRFSGRQFSNSRSEMNVSTLELGDSALYLCASSFCTGELFFGEGSRLTVL.

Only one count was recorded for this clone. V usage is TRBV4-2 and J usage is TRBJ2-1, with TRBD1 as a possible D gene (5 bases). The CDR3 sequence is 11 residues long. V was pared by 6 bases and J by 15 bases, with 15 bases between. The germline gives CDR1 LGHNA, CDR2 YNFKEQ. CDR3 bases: TGTGCCAGCAGGGAACAGGCGGATTGGTTCTTC. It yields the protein CASREQADWFF.

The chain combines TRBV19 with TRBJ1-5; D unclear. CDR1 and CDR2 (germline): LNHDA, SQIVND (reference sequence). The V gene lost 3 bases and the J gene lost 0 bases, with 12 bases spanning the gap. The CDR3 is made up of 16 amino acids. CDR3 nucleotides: TGTGCCAGTAGTATTGGTAGCCATAGTAGCAATCAGCCCCAGCATTTT. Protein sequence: CASSIGSHSSNQPQHF.

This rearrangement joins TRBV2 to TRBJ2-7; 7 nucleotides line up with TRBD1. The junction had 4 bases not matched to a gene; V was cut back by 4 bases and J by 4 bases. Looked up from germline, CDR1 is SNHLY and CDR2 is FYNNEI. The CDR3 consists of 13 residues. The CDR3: CASSGQGIYEQYF. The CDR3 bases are TGTGCCAGCAGTGGACAGGGAATTTACGAGCAGTACTTC.

CDR3 residues: CASSGPTWDSFNQPQHF. The CDR3 coding sequence is TGTGCCAGCAGTGGTCCCACATGGGACAGCTTCAATCAGCCCCAGCATTTT. J is TRBJ1-5 and V is TRBV6-1; 7 bases align to TRBD1. The CDR3 consists of 17 residues. J lost 3 bases, V lost 4 bases, and 12 bases had no gene match. Germline V gene lookup returns CDR1 MNHNS and CDR2 SASEGT.

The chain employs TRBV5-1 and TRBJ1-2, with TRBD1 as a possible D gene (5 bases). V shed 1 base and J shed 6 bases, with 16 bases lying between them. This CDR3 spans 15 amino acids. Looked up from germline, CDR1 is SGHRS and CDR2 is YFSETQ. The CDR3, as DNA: TGCGCCAGCAGCTTGACGACCCAGGGCGGGGATGGCTACACCTTC. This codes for CASSLTTQGGDGYTF.

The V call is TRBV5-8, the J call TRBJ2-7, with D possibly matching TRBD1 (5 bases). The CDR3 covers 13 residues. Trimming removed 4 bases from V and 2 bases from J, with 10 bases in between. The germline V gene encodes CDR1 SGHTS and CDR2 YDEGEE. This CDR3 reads CASSPGPAYEQYF. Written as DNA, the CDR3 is TGTGCCAGCAGCCCAGGGCCGGCCTACGAGCAGTACTTC.

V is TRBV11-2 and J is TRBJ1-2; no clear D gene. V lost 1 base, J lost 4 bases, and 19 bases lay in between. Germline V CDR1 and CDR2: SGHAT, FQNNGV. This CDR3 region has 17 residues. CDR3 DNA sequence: TGTGCCAGCAGCTTAGCTAAGGGAGTGACCCGGGGCTATGGCTACACCTTC. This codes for CASSLAKGVTRGYGYTF. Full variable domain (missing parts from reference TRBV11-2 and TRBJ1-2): EAGVAQSPRYKIIEKRQSVAFWCNPISGHATLYWYQQILGQGPKLLIQFQNNGVVDDSQLPKDRFSAERLKGVDSTLKIQPAKLEDSAVYLCASSLAKGVTRGYGYTFGSGTRLTVV.

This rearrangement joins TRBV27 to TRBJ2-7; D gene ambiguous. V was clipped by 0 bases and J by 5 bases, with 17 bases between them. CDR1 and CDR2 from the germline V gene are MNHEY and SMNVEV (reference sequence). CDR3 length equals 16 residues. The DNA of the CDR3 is TGTGCCAGCAGTTTATCGTTGGCAGGTAGAGTCCACGAGCAGTACTTC. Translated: CASSLSLAGRVHEQYF.

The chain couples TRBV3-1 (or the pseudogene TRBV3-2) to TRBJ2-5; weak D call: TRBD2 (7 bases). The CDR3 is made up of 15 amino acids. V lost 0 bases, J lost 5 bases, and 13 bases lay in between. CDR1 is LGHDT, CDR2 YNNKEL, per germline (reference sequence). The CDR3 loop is CASSQEGGAHETQYF. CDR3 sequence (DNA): TGTGCCAGCAGCCAAGAGGGGGGGGCGCATGAGACCCAGTACTTC.

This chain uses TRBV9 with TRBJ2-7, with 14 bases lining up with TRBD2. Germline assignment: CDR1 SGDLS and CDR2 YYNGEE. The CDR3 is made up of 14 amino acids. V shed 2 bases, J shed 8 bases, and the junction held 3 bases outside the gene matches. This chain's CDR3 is CASSVGTSGSQQYF. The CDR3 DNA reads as TGTGCCAGCAGCGTGGGGACTAGCGGGAGTCAGCAGTACTTC.